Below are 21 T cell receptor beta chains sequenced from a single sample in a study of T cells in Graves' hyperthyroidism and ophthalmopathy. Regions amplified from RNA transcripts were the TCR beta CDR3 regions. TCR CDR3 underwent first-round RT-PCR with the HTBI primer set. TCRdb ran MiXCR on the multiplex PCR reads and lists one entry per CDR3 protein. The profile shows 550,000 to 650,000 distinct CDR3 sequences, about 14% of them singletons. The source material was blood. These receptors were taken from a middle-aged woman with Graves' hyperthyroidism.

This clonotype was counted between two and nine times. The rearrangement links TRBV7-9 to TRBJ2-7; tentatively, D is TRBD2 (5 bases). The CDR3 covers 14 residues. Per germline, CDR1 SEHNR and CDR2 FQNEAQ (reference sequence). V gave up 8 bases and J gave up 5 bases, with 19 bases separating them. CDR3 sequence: CASDGASSNDEQYF. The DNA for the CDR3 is TGTGCCAGCGACGGTGCTAGCTCCAATGACGAGCAGTACTTC.

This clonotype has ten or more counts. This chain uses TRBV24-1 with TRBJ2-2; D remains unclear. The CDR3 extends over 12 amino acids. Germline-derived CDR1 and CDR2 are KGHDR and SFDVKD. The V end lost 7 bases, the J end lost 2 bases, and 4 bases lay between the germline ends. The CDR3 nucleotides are TGTGCCACCAGCCTTAACACCGGGGAGCTGTTTTTT. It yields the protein CATSLNTGELFF.

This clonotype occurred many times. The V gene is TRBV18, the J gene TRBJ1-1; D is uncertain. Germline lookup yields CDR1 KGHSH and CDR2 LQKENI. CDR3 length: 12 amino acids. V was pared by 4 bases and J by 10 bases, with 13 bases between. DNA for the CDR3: TGTGCCAGCTCACAGGAGGGTCTTGGAGCTTTCTTT. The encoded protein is CASSQEGLGAFF. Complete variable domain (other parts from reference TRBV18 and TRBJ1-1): NAGVMQNPRHLVRRRGQEARLRCSPMKGHSHVYWYRQLPEEGLKFMVYLQKENIIDESGMPKERFSAEFPKEGPSILRIQQVVRGDSAAYFCASSQEGLGAFFGQGTRLTVV.

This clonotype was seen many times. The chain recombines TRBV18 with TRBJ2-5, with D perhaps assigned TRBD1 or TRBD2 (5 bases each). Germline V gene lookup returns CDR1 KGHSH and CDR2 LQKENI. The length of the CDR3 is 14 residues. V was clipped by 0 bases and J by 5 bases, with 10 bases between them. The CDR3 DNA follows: TGTGCCAGCTCACCACCTGTGGGACGGGAGACCCAGTACTTC. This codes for CASSPPVGRETQYF. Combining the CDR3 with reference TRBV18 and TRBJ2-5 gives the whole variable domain NAGVMQNPRHLVRRRGQEARLRCSPMKGHSHVYWYRQLPEEGLKFMVYLQKENIIDESGMPKERFSAEFPKEGPSILRIQQVVRGDSAAYFCASSPPVGRETQYFGPGTRLLVL.

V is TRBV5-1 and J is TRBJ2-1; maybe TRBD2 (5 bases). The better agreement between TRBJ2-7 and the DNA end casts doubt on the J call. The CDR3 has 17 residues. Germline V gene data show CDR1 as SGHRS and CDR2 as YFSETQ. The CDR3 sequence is CASSQYEGISSYNEQYF. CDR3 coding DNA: TGCGCCAGCAGTCAATACGAGGGAATAAGCTCCTACAATGAGCAGTACTTC.

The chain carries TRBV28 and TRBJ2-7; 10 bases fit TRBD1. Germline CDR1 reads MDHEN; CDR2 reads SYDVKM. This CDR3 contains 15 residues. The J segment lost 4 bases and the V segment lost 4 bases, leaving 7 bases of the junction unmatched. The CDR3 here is CASSSKGQGKYEQYF. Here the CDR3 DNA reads TGTGCCAGCAGTTCAAAGGGACAGGGGAAGTACGAGCAGTACTTC.

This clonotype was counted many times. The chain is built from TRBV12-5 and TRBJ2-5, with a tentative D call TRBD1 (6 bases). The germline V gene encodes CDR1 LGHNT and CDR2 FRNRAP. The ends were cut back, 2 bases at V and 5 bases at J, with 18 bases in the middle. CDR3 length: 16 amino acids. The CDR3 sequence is CASGLYPGGGKETQYF. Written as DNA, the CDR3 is TGTGCTAGTGGTTTGTACCCCGGTGGGGGCAAGGAGACCCAGTACTTC.

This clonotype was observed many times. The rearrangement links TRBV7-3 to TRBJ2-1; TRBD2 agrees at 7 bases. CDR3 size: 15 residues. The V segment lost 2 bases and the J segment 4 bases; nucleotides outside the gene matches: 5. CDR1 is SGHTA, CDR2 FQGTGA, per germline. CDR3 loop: CASSLGWEGYNEQFF. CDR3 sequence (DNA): TGTGCCAGCAGCTTAGGGTGGGAGGGTTACAATGAGCAGTTCTTC.

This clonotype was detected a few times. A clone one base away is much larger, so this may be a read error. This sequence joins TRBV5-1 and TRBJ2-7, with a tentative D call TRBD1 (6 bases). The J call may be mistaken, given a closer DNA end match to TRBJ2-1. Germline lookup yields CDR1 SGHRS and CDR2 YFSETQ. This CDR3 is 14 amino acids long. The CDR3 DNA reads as TGCGCCAGCAGCTTTTTGACAGGAGGCTACGAGCAGTTCTTC. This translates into CASSFLTGGYEQFF.

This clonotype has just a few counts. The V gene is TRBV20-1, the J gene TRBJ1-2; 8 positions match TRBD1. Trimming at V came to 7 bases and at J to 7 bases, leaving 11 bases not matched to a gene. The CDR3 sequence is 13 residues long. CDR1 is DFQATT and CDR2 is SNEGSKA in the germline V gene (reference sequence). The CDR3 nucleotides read TGCAGTGTGTTAGCAGGGGGCATTGCTGGCTACACCTTC. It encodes CSVLAGGIAGYTF.

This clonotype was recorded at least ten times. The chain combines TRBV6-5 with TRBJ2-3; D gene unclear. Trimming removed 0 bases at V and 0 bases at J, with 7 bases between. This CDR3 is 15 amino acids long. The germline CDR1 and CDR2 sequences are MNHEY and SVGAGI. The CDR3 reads CASSYSKASTDTQYF. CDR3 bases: TGTGCCAGCAGTTACTCGAAGGCTAGCACAGATACGCAGTATTTT.

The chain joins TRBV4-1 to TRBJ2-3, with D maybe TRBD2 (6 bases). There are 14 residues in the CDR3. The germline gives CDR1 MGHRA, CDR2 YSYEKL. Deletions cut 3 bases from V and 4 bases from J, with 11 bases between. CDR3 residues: CASSHGLSPDTQYF. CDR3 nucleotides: TGCGCCAGCAGCCATGGACTATCACCAGATACGCAGTATTTT.

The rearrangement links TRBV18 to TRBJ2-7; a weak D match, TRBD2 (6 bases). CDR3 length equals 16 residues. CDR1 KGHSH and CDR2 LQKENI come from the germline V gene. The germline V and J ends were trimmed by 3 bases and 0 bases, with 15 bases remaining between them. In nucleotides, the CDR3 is TGTGCCAGCTCACCCGAGAGGATTAGCGGCTCCTACGAGCAGTACTTC. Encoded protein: CASSPERISGSYEQYF.

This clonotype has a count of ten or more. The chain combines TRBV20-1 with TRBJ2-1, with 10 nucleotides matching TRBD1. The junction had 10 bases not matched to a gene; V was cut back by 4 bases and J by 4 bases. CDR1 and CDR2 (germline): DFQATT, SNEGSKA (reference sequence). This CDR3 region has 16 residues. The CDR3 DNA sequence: TGCAGTGCTACAAACCCTATGGGACAGGGGTACAATGAGCAGTTCTTC. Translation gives CSATNPMGQGYNEQFF.

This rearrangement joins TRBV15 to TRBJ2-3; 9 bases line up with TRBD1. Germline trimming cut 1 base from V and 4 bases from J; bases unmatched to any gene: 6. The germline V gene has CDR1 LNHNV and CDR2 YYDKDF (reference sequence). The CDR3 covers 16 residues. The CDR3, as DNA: TGTGCCACCAGCAGAGGAGGGGGACAGGGCGCAGATACGCAGTATTTT. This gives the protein CATSRGGGQGADTQYF.

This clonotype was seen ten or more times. The CDR3 reads CAGGGLATYEQYF. The CDR3 DNA sequence: TGTGCCGGGGGCGGGCTAGCGACATACGAGCAGTACTTC. This chain joins TRBV6-1 and TRBJ2-7; D possibly uses TRBD1 or TRBD2 (6 bases each). V lost 11 bases and J 4 bases, leaving 18 bases between the germline ends. In germline, CDR1 is MNHNS, CDR2 SASEGT. This CDR3 has 13 residues.

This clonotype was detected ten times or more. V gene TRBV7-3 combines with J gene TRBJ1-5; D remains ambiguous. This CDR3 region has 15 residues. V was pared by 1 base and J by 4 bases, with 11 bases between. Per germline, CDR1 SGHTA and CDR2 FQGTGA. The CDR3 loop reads CASSLKYGQNQPQHF. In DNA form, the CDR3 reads TGTGCCAGCAGCTTAAAATACGGGCAGAATCAGCCCCAGCATTTT.

CDR3 nucleotides: TGTGCCAGCAGTTTATTTTGGGGATCGTCCTACAATGAGCAGTTCTTC. Translated, it gives CASSLFWGSSYNEQFF. The chain carries TRBV27 and TRBJ2-1, with D uncertain. The CDR3 totals 16 residues. Germline loops: CDR1 MNHEY, CDR2 SMNVEV (reference sequence). The V end was cut by 1 base, the J end by 1 base, with 11 bases between.

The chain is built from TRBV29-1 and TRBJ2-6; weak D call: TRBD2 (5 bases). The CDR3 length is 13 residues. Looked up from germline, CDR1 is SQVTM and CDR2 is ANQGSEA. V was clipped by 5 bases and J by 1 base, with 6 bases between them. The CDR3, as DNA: TGCAGCGTTAGAGGGTCTGGGGCCAACGTCCTGACTTTC. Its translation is CSVRGSGANVLTF. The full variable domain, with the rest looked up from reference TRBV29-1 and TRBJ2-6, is SAVISQKPSRDICQRGTSLTIQCQVDSQVTMMFWYRQQPGQSLTLIATANQGSEATYESGFVIDKFPISRPNLTFSTLTVSNMSPEDSSIYLCSVRGSGANVLTFGAGSRLTVL.

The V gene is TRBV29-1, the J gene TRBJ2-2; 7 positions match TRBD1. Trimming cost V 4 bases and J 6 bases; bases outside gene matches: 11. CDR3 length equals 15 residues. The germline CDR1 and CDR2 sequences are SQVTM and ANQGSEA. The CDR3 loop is CSVVRAGGSSGELFF. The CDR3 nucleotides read TGCAGCGTTGTTCGGGCAGGGGGATCATCCGGGGAGCTGTTTTTT.

CDR3 coding DNA: TGTGCCAGCAGCCAGACCCCCGGCACAGATACGCAGTATTTT. Translated: CASSQTPGTDTQYF. V gene TRBV7-8 combines with J gene TRBJ2-3; D gene uncertain. Germline V gene data show CDR1 as SGHVS and CDR2 as FQNEAQ. This CDR3 is 14 amino acids long. Trimming removed 5 bases from V and 1 base from J, with 10 bases in between.